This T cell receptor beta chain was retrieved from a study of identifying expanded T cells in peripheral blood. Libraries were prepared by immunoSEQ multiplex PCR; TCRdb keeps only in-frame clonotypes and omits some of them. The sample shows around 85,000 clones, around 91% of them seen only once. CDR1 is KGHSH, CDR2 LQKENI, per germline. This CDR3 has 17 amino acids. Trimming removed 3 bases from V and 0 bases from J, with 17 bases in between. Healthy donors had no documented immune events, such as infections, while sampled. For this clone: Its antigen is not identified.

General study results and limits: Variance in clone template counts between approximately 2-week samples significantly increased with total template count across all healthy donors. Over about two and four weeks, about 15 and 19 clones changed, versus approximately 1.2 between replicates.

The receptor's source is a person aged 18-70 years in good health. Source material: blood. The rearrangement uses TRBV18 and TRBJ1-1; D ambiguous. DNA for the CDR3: TGTGCCAGCTCACCTCCCCACACCCTGGGGTTGAACACTGAAGCTTTCTTT. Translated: CASSPPHTLGLNTEAFF.